This record covers a single T cell receptor (beta chain). The V gene's germline CDR1 is MDHEN and CDR2 SYDVKM. This CDR3 spans 12 amino acids. V dropped 8 bases and J dropped 2 bases, with 9 bases sitting between them. Method: immunoSEQ multiplex PCR; TCRdb's copy keeps in-frame clones and lacks some. The data show more than 15,000 clones, with over 70% seen just once and 4.5% to 5.5% held by the top ten. The data were taken from a study of CD4+ T cells in melanoma. This chain connects TRBV28 to TRBJ1-2, with D perhaps matching TRBD1 (6 bases). The source material was cells from a culture (not recorded whether cultured in vitro). The TCR originated in a human donor with melanoma. CDR3 nucleotide sequence: TGTGCCAGCTTAACAGGGAACTATGGCTACACCTTC. It specifies CASLTGNYGYTF.